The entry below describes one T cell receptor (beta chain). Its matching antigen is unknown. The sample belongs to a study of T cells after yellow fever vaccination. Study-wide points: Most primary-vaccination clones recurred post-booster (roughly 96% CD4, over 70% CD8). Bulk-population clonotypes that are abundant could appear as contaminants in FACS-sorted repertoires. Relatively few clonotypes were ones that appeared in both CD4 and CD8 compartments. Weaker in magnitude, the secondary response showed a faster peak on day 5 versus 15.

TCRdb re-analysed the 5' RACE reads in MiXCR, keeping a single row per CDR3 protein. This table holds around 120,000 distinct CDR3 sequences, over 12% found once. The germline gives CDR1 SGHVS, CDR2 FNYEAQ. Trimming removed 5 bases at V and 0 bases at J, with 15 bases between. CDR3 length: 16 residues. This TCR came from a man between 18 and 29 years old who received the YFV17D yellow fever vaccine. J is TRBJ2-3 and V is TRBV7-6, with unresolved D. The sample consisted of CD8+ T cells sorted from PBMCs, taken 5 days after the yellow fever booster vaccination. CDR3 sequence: CASSPKVLSSTDTQYF. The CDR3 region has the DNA TGTGCCAGCAGCCCTAAGGTGCTAAGTAGCACAGATACGCAGTATTTT. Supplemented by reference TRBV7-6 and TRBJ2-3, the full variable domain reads GAGVSQSPRYKVTKRGQDVALRCDPISGHVSLYWYRQALGQGPEFLTYFNYEAQQDKSGLPNDRFSAERPEGSISTLTIQRTEQRDSAMYRCASSPKVLSSTDTQYFGPGTRLTVL.